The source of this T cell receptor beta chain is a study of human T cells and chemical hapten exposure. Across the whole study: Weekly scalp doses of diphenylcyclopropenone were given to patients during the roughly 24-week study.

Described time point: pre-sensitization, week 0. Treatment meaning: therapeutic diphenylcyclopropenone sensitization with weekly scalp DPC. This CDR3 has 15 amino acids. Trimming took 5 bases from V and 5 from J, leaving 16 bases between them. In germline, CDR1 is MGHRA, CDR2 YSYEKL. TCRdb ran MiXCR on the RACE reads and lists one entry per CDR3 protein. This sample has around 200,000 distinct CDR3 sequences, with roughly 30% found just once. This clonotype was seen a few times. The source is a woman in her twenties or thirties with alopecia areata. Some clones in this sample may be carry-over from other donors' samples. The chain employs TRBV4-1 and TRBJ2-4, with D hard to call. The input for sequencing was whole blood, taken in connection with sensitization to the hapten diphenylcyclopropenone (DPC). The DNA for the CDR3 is TGCGCCAGCAGCTCGGCCCTATTCCCGGAAAACATTCAGTACTTC. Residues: CASSSALFPENIQYF.